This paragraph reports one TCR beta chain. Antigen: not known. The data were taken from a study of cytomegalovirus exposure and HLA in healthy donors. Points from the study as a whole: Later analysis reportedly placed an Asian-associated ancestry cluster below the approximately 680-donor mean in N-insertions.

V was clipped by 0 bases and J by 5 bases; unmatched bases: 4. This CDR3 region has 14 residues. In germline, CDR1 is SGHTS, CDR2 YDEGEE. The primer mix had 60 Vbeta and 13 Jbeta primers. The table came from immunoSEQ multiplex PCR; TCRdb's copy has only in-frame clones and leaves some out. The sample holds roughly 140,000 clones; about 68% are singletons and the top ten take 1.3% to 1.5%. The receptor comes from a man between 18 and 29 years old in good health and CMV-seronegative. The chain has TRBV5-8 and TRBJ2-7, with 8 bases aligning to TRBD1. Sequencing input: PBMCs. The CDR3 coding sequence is TGTGCCAGCAGCTTGGGGGACAGGATCCACGAGCAGTACTTC. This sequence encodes CASSLGDRIHEQYF.